These 10 T cell receptor beta chains were all obtained from the same sample, sequenced in a study of cytomegalovirus exposure and HLA in healthy donors. Both 60 Vbeta primers and 13 Jbeta primers went into the PCR. TCRdb's table, derived via immunoSEQ multiplex PCR, lists solely in-frame clones and lacks some. The table lists about 90,000 clones, less than 65% of them singletons. Material for sequencing was PBMCs. Receptors were obtained from a woman aged 25 to 39 in good health and CMV-seropositive.

V gene TRBV6-5 combines with J gene TRBJ1-2; 8 nucleotides line up with TRBD1. The CDR3 is 14 amino acids. Germline V gives CDR1 MNHEY, CDR2 SVGAGI. The ends lost 6 bases at V and 7 bases at J; junction bases unmatched: 10. CDR3 loop: CASRARDRSGGYTF. CDR3 sequence (DNA): TGTGCCAGCAGAGCCCGGGACAGGTCCGGTGGCTACACCTTC.

The CDR3 is CASSYRGLNTEAFF. The CDR3 DNA is TGTGCCAGCAGTTACAGAGGTTTGAACACTGAAGCTTTCTTT. The chain links TRBV6-5 to TRBJ1-1, with D uncertain. Germline CDR1 is MNHEY and CDR2 is SVGAGI. Deletions cut 2 bases from V and 0 bases from J, with 7 bases between. The CDR3 length is 14 residues.

V and J are TRBV4-3 and TRBJ1-1, with 7 bases that match TRBD1. Germline V gene lookup returns CDR1 LGHNA and CDR2 YSLEER. Germline trimming cut 0 bases from V and 11 bases from J; bases unmatched to any gene: 6. The CDR3 is 13 amino acids. CDR3 protein: CASSQDLQGQAFF. For the CDR3, the DNA is TGCGCCAGCAGCCAAGACTTACAGGGGCAGGCTTTCTTT.

There are a few counts of this clone. As DNA, the CDR3 is TGTGCCAGCAAGCCAGCTTATTTGAGGCATGAGCAGTTCTTC. Translation: CASKPAYLRHEQFF. V and J are TRBV6-5 and TRBJ2-1; no reliable D call. V lost 7 bases and J lost 8, with 18 bases in between. The CDR3 totals 14 residues. Per the germline V gene, CDR1 is MNHEY and CDR2 is SVGAGI.

The chain couples TRBV4-3 to TRBJ1-2, with 11 bases that match TRBD1. The CDR3 is 14 amino acids. CDR1 LGHNA and CDR2 YSLEER come from the germline V gene. J gave up 8 bases and V 1 base, and 3 bases lay outside the gene matches. The CDR3, as DNA: TGCGCCAGCAGCCAAGTTGGGACAGGGGGGGGCTACACCTTC. This encodes CASSQVGTGGGYTF.

With respect to this clone: Sequence at one end of the junction differs from germline and may be a read error. This chain joins TRBV28 and TRBJ2-7, with 8 bases matching TRBD1. The CDR3 totals 13 residues. From germline, CDR1 is MDHEN and CDR2 SYDVKM. CDR3 region: CASRGVRTGKSLF. The CDR3 DNA sequence: TGTGCCAGCAGGGGAGTTAGGACAGGGAAAAGCCTATTC.

There are a few counts of this clone. V and J are TRBV7-9 and TRBJ1-4; 8 bases align to TRBD1. CDR1 is SEHNR and CDR2 is FQNEAQ in the germline V gene (reference sequence). Trimming at V came to 4 bases and at J to 8 bases, leaving 12 bases not matched to a gene. The CDR3 is 16 residues long. In DNA, the CDR3 is TGTGCCAGCAGCTCCCTCGGGGGGACAGGTTACGAAAAACTGTTTTTT. Its translation: CASSSLGGTGYEKLFF.

The rearrangement uses TRBV30 and TRBJ1-1; 7 bases line up with TRBD1. The ends lost 3 bases at V and 1 base at J; junction bases unmatched: 2. The CDR3 length is 13 residues. Germline loops: CDR1 GTSNPN, CDR2 SVGIG (reference sequence). The CDR3: CAWSGQENTEAFF. CDR3 sequence (DNA): TGTGCCTGGAGCGGACAGGAGAACACTGAAGCTTTCTTT.

This clone is medium-sized (0.01 to 0.1%) within its sample. The V gene is TRBV7-9, the J gene TRBJ2-1; 11 bases fit TRBD2. The CDR3 runs to 16 residues. Germline trimming cut 0 bases from V and 8 bases from J; bases unmatched to any gene: 6. In germline, CDR1 is SEHNR, CDR2 FQNEAQ (reference sequence). The CDR3 sequence is CASSLASGGVKDEQFF. Here the CDR3 DNA reads TGTGCCAGCAGCTTAGCTAGCGGGGGGGTAAAGGATGAGCAGTTCTTC.

Worth noting for this clone: Other DNA sequences from this sample encode an identical CDR3 as well. The V gene is TRBV6-6, the J gene TRBJ1-3; D remains ambiguous. V dropped 3 bases and J dropped 3 bases, with 9 bases sitting between them. The CDR3 runs to 14 residues. Germline CDR1 MNHNY, CDR2 SVGAGI (reference sequence). CDR3 amino acids: CASSYAGSGNTIYF. DNA of the CDR3: TGTGCCAGCAGTTATGCCGGGAGTGGAAACACCATATATTTT.